Listed here are 15 T cell receptor beta chains from one sample, sequenced in a study of CD4 T cells in relation to SARS-CoV-2 and coronaviruses. Profiling relied on immunoSEQ multiplex PCR, and the TCRdb table lists in-frame clones only, not all of them. The repertoire holds 65,000 or so clones, with 85% to 90% as singletons. Unexposed donor CD4+ T cells date from 2011-2018, before the COVID-19 pandemic. Sequencing was performed on memory CD4+ T cells from PBMCs. The source is a human donor in good health.

V and J are TRBV21-1 and TRBJ1-6. TRBV21-1 is designated a pseudogene. The CDR3 has 15 residues. The CDR3 sequence is CASSKGGGGNSPLHF. The DNA of the CDR3 is TGTGCCAGCAGCAAAGGGGGTGGTGGGAATTCACCCCTCCACTTT.

This sequence joins TRBV19 and TRBJ1-4; TRBD1 is a possible D gene (5 bases). From germline, CDR1 is LNHDA and CDR2 SQIVND (reference sequence). V was shortened by 1 base and J by 7 bases, with 13 bases between the two germline ends. The CDR3 sequence is 15 residues long. CDR3: CASSIVGGQTEKLFF. CDR3 nucleotides: TGTGCCAGTAGTATAGTCGGTGGACAAACTGAAAAACTGTTTTTT.

The chain combines TRBV7-3 with TRBJ2-3; D is perhaps TRBD2 (5 bases). In germline, CDR1 is SGHTA, CDR2 FQGTGA. V dropped 1 base and J dropped 2 bases, with 19 bases sitting between them. This CDR3 is 18 amino acids long. CDR3: CASSLNRPGSLLTDTQYF. CDR3 DNA: TGTGCCAGCAGCTTAAATAGGCCGGGGTCGTTACTCACAGATACGCAGTATTTT.

V and J are TRBV5-4 and TRBJ1-5, with D unresolved. This CDR3 contains 13 residues. Looked up from germline, CDR1 is SGHNT and CDR2 is YYREEE (reference sequence). Trimming took 4 bases from V and 4 from J, leaving 9 bases between them. This chain's CDR3 is CASSPAVNQPQHF. In DNA form, the CDR3 reads TGTGCCAGCAGCCCAGCGGTAAATCAGCCCCAGCATTTT.

J is TRBJ2-5 and V is TRBV11-2; D might be TRBD2 (5 bases). Germline V lookup: CDR1 SGHAT, CDR2 FQNNGV. CDR3 length equals 13 residues. Trimming took 1 base from V and 4 from J, leaving 7 bases between them. This chain's CDR3 is CASSLVARETQYF. CDR3 in DNA: TGTGCCAGCAGCTTAGTAGCGAGAGAGACCCAGTACTTC.

The chain recombines TRBV5-4 with TRBJ2-5; D is undetermined. V gave up 4 bases and J gave up 4 bases, with 8 bases separating them. The CDR3 consists of 12 residues. Per the germline V gene, CDR1 is SGHNT and CDR2 is YYREEE (reference sequence). The CDR3 sequence: CASSRASETQYF. Here the CDR3 DNA reads TGTGCCAGCAGCAGAGCCTCAGAGACCCAGTACTTC.

This clone is a singleton in its sample. This sequence joins TRBV19 and TRBJ1-5, with D possibly matching TRBD1 (6 bases). The germline V gene encodes CDR1 LNHDA and CDR2 SQIVND (reference sequence). The CDR3 totals 13 residues. Trimming removed 5 bases from V and 5 bases from J, with 10 bases in between. The CDR3 nucleotides read TGTGCCAGTAGTTACAGGGAGGATCAGCCCCAGCATTTT. This codes for CASSYREDQPQHF.

The chain joins TRBV19 to TRBJ2-7; D is perhaps TRBD1 (5 bases). Per the germline V gene, CDR1 is LNHDA and CDR2 is SQIVND (reference sequence). The ends were cut back, 2 bases at V and 12 bases at J, with 14 bases in the middle. This CDR3 has 12 amino acids. CDR3 DNA: TGTGCCAGTAGTATATACGGCAGGGCGTGGTACTTC. Translating gives CASSIYGRAWYF.

The chain is built from TRBV2 and TRBJ2-2, with 9 bases identical to TRBD2. J gave up 5 bases and V 7 bases, and 8 bases lay outside the gene matches. The germline gives CDR1 SNHLY, CDR2 FYNNEI. The CDR3 has 15 amino acids. The CDR3 protein is CASTSGLARTGELFF. In DNA form, the CDR3 reads TGTGCCAGCACGTCCGGACTAGCGAGAACCGGGGAGCTGTTTTTT.

The chain carries TRBV27 and TRBJ1-3; TRBD1 matches 7 bases. The germline V gene encodes CDR1 MNHEY and CDR2 SMNVEV (reference sequence). The CDR3 is made up of 16 amino acids. The V and J ends lost 8 bases and 0 bases, in that order; junction bases with no gene match: 10. This CDR3 is CASGVRTGSSGNTIYF. The CDR3 bases are TGTGCCAGCGGGGTGAGGACAGGAAGCTCTGGAAACACCATATATTTT.

Only one count was recorded for this clone. This chain connects TRBV27 to TRBJ2-7; TRBD1 matches at 7 bases. The germline V gene has CDR1 MNHEY and CDR2 SMNVEV (reference sequence). This CDR3 has 14 residues. The junction had 7 bases not matched to a gene; V was cut back by 3 bases and J by 5 bases. The CDR3, as DNA: TGTGCCAGCAGTTTCTCCAGGGGGATAAACGAGCAGTACTTC. Translation gives CASSFSRGINEQYF.

This clone was seen once. The gene calls are TRBV18 and TRBJ1-1, with D uncertain. The CDR3 runs to 13 residues. Trimming pared 2 bases from V and 4 bases from J, leaving 8 bases between. CDR1 and CDR2 (germline): KGHSH, LQKENI. The CDR3 region is CASSPTEATEAFF. The CDR3 DNA is TGTGCCAGCTCACCAACCGAGGCCACTGAAGCTTTCTTT.

The V call is TRBV5-1, the J call TRBJ2-5; TRBD1 matches 7 bases. V trimming: 0 bases; J trimming: 2 bases; junction bases outside the gene matches: 4. This CDR3 has 15 amino acids. In germline, CDR1 is SGHRS, CDR2 YFSETQ. The CDR3 coding sequence is TGCGCCAGCAGCTTGGATGGGACAGTTCAAGAGACCCAGTACTTC. It is translated as CASSLDGTVQETQYF.

The chain is built from TRBV5-1 and TRBJ2-2; 8 bases agree with TRBD2. The junction had 3 bases not matched to a gene; V was cut back by 1 base and J by 1 base. This CDR3 has 16 amino acids. Germline assignment: CDR1 SGHRS and CDR2 YFSETQ. This chain's CDR3 is CASSLLAGGNTGELFF. The DNA for the CDR3 is TGCGCCAGCAGCTTGCTGGCGGGGGGGAACACCGGGGAGCTGTTTTTT.

The rearrangement uses TRBV24-1 and TRBJ1-5; possibly TRBD1 for D (5 bases). CDR3 length equals 13 residues. Trimming pared 4 bases from V and 9 bases from J, leaving 12 bases between. Germline-derived CDR1 and CDR2 are KGHDR and SFDVKD. CDR3 nucleotide sequence: TGTGCCACCAGTGAAGACAGCGCCCGGCCCCAGCATTTT. Amino acids: CATSEDSARPQHF.